The 10 T cell receptor beta chains below all came from one sample that was sequenced in a study of T cells in localized non-small cell lung cancer. Profiling relied on immunoSEQ multiplex PCR, and the TCRdb table lists in-frame clones only, not all of them. The table has approximately 29,000 clones, 78% seen once. The sample here was peripheral blood, taken before any cancer treatment. The receptors derive from a male donor aged 60 or older with stage II squamous cell lung carcinoma.

V gene TRBV15 combines with J gene TRBJ2-5; 7 nucleotides align to TRBD2. CDR1 is LNHNV, CDR2 YYDKDF, per germline (reference sequence). The J segment lost 1 base and the V segment lost 7 bases, leaving 12 bases of the junction unmatched. The CDR3 has 16 residues. The CDR3 sequence: CATTDPSGGSQETQYF. The CDR3 DNA sequence: TGTGCCACCACGGATCCTTCGGGAGGTTCCCAAGAGACCCAGTACTTC.

V gene TRBV9 combines with J gene TRBJ2-2, with 8 bases lining up with TRBD1. V lost 3 bases and J lost 2; bases outside the gene matches: 3. The CDR3 contains 15 residues. CDR1 and CDR2 from the germline V gene are SGDLS and YYNGEE. This CDR3 is CASSDRGANTGELFF. The CDR3 DNA follows: TGTGCCAGCAGCGACAGGGGGGCCAACACCGGGGAGCTGTTTTTT.

This clone was seen a few times. The gene calls are TRBV30 and TRBJ1-5; 8 nucleotides align to TRBD1. V shed 1 base and J 5 bases; nucleotides not matched to a gene: 4. The germline V gene has CDR1 GTSNPN and CDR2 SVGIG (reference sequence). CDR3 length equals 14 residues. The CDR3 loop reads CAWSEGRGHQPQHF. CDR3 bases: TGTGCCTGGAGTGAGGGCAGGGGGCATCAGCCCCAGCATTTT. Full variable domain (missing parts from reference TRBV30 and TRBJ1-5): SQTIHQWPATLVQPVGSPLSLECTVEGTSNPNLYWYRQAAGRGLQLLFYSVGIGQISSEVPQNLSASRPQDRQFILSSKKLLLSDSGFYLCAWSEGRGHQPQHFGDGTRLSIL.

In its sample, this clone was seen once. The J gene is TRBJ2-5, the V gene TRBV5-4; D is undetermined. This CDR3 spans 14 amino acids. CDR1 is SGHNT, CDR2 YYREEE, per germline (reference sequence). V was cut by 1 base and J by 1 base, with 8 bases left in between. Written as DNA, the CDR3 is TGTGCCAGCAGCTTGTCGGCATTCCAAGAGACCCAGTACTTC. Its translation is CASSLSAFQETQYF.

This clone turned up a few times. J is TRBJ2-1 and V is TRBV7-9; D may be TRBD1 or TRBD2 (5 bases each). V lost 1 base, J lost 6 bases, and 10 bases lay in between. Looked up from germline, CDR1 is SEHNR and CDR2 is FQNEAQ (reference sequence). This CDR3 has 14 residues. The CDR3 bases are TGTGCCAGCAGCTTAGGTACTGGGGGCAATGAGCAGTTCTTC. Translated, it gives CASSLGTGGNEQFF.

V is TRBV7-2 and J is TRBJ2-3; D possibly corresponds to TRBD2 (6 bases). The CDR3 loop spans 14 amino acids. Germline CDR1 and CDR2: SGHTA and FQGNSA. V was clipped by 3 bases and J by 5 bases, with 12 bases between them. This CDR3 reads CASSLTGAGDTQYF. As DNA, the CDR3 is TGTGCCAGCAGCTTGACGGGAGCAGGAGATACGCAGTATTTT.

V gene TRBV6-5 combines with J gene TRBJ1-1; D is uncertain. CDR3 size: 12 residues. Germline V gene lookup returns CDR1 MNHEY and CDR2 SVGAGI. V was trimmed by 6 bases and J by 1 base, leaving 6 bases between them. In nucleotides, the CDR3 is TGTGCCAGCAGACTAGGGAACACTGAAGCTTTCTTT. Residues: CASRLGNTEAFF.

The CDR3 loop reads CASSPPGQGGNTIYF. The CDR3 nucleotides read TGTGCCAGCTCACCCCCAGGACAGGGTGGAAACACCATATATTTT. This chain links TRBV18 with TRBJ1-3, with 8 bases fitting TRBD1. Germline V CDR1 and CDR2: KGHSH, LQKENI. V lost 3 bases and J lost 3; bases outside the gene matches: 4. CDR3 length: 15 residues.

This rearrangement joins TRBV5-1 to TRBJ2-3; 7 positions match TRBD2. The CDR3 totals 15 residues. Germline CDR1 reads SGHRS; CDR2 reads YFSETQ. Losses at the gene ends were 5 bases for V and 7 bases for J; bases not matched to a gene: 13. Written as DNA, the CDR3 is TGCGCCAGCAGTTTTTCAGCGGGGAGAAACAATACGCAGTATTTT. It translates to CASSFSAGRNNTQYF.

This chain connects TRBV6-1 to TRBJ2-7; no firm D call. Germline V gives CDR1 MNHNS, CDR2 SASEGT. V was pared by 1 base and J by 2 bases, with 12 bases between. The CDR3 covers 15 residues. CDR3 amino acids: CASSEESTVTYEQYF. The CDR3 DNA follows: TGTGCCAGCAGTGAAGAATCCACCGTAACCTACGAGCAGTACTTC.